This T cell receptor beta chain was captured in a study of sequential checkpoint blockade in melanoma. Whole-study context: Patients were randomized 1:1 to nivolumab-then-ipilimumab or ipilimumab-then-nivolumab first-line.

Profiled with immunoSEQ multiplex PCR; TCRdb holds only in-frame clones, not every one. This table holds around 9,100 clones, about 60% found once. The treatment is: randomized to nivolumab then ipilimumab (arm A) or the reverse (arm B). DNA-damaging chemotherapy had not been given to any patient beforehand. This sequence originates from a human donor with melanoma. This specimen was CD8+ T cells sorted from blood (inferred from file names), taken from a patient given nivolumab and ipilimumab in sequence.

CDR3: CASSLIGSEGTEAFF. The CDR3 nucleotides are TGTGCCAGCAGCTTGATCGGATCTGAGGGCACTGAAGCTTTCTTT. This chain connects TRBV4-2 to TRBJ1-1, with no clear D. CDR3 size: 15 residues. Germline V CDR1 and CDR2: LGHNA, YNFKEQ. Trimming removed 5 bases at V and 4 bases at J, with 17 bases between.